This passage covers 6 T cell receptor beta chains from one sample sequenced in a study of control samples from healthy donors and cancer patients (dated by TCRdb to about 2020). Receptor libraries were prepared by the immunoSEQ multiplex PCR assay. TCRdb holds this immuneACCESS table with in-frame rearrangements only. Some clones are missing; in checked studies, unresolved V genes explain under half, and the rest has no known cause. For this sample the table gives about 69,000 clones, of which roughly 89% were detected only once. The leading ten clones occupy roughly 6% of the sample. Sequenced input: PBMCs. Every receptor here comes from a man aged 55 to 70 with colorectal cancer.

The genes are TRBV7-2 and TRBJ2-5; 8 bases match TRBD2. The CDR3 length is 14 residues. Germline V gives CDR1 SGHTA, CDR2 FQGNSA. V shed 6 bases, J shed 3 bases, and the junction held 6 bases outside the gene matches. CDR3 in amino acids: CASSRRGGEETQYF. CDR3 DNA: TGTGCCAGCAGTCGCCGGGGGGGTGAAGAGACCCAGTACTTC.

This clone was seen only once. This rearrangement joins TRBV19 to TRBJ2-7, with D possibly being TRBD1 (5 bases). V lost 8 bases, J lost 6 bases, and 17 bases lay in between. There are 13 residues in the CDR3. Germline CDR1 is LNHDA and CDR2 is SQIVND (reference sequence). CDR3 sequence: CASSPRRAAEQYF. As DNA, the CDR3 is TGTGCCAGTTCTCCTCGCAGGGCAGCCGAGCAGTACTTC.

This sequence joins TRBV19 and TRBJ1-1; D not certain. CDR3 length equals 14 residues. Germline V gene data show CDR1 as LNHDA and CDR2 as SQIVND (reference sequence). The ends were cut back, 5 bases at V and 4 bases at J, with 14 bases in the middle. This CDR3 reads CASSSRGGSTEAFF. The CDR3 region has the DNA TGTGCCAGTAGTTCCCGAGGAGGGAGCACTGAAGCTTTCTTT.

The chain combines TRBV19 with TRBJ1-1, with TRBD1 as a possible D gene (5 bases). The CDR3 runs to 13 residues. The ends were cut back, 6 bases at V and 2 bases at J, with 10 bases in the middle. CDR1 and CDR2 (germline): LNHDA, SQIVND (reference sequence). CDR3 in DNA: TGTGCCAGTAGCCTTCAGGGTAACACTGAAGCTTTCTTT. Residues: CASSLQGNTEAFF.

The chain joins TRBV16 to TRBJ1-5; no definite D call. This CDR3 has 15 residues. Deletions cut 0 bases from V and 4 bases from J, with 10 bases between. Germline V gene lookup returns CDR1 KGHSY and CDR2 FQNENV. CDR3 in amino acids: CASSQSTSRNQPQHF. In DNA form, the CDR3 reads TGTGCCAGCAGCCAATCCACCTCCCGTAATCAGCCCCAGCATTTT.

The chain has TRBV28 and TRBJ2-1, with TRBD1 matching over 8 bases. The V gene's germline CDR1 is MDHEN and CDR2 SYDVKM. The CDR3 length is 16 residues. The V and J ends lost 5 bases and 2 bases, in that order; junction bases with no gene match: 8. CDR3 in DNA: TGTGCCAGCAGTCTCGGACAGGGAGAAACCTACAATGAGCAGTTCTTC. Its translation: CASSLGQGETYNEQFF.